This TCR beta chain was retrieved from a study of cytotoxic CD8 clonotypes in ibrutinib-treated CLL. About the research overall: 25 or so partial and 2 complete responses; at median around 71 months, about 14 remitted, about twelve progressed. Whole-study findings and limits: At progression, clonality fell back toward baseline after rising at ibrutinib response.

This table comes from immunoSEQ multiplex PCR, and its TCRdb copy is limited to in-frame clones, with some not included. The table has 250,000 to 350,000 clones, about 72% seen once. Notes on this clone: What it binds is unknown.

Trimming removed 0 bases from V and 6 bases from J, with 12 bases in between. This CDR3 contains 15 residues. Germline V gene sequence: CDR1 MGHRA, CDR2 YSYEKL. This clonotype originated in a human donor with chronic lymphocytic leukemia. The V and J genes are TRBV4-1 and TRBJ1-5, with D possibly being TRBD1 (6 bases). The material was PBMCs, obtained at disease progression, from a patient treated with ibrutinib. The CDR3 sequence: CASSQDWGALQPQHF. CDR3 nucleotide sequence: TGCGCCAGCAGCCAAGATTGGGGGGCTCTTCAGCCCCAGCATTTT.